A selection of T cell receptor beta chains follows, all from one sample in a study of blood T cell repertoires in COVID-19. Using immunoSEQ multiplex PCR, the repertoire was profiled, and TCRdb retains in-frame clones only, with some absent. The sample includes around 430,000 clones, approximately 87% of them seen just once. Sequenced material: PBMCs or T cells enriched from blood (not recorded which). These receptor sequences come from a woman aged 50 to 65 who had recovered from COVID-19. Each CDR3 is given with its conserved first and last residue. The D gene is left open where the match is weak. For some rows the clone size is stated as once, few or many, or as a class when expanded; others skip it.

size: -; V: TRBV4-1; length: 17; D: -; J: TRBJ1-5; DNA: TGCGCCAGCAGCCAAAGAGGCAGGGGAAAGGGTAATCAGCCCCAGCATTTT; CDR3: CASSQRGRGKGNQPQHF
size: -; V: TRBV7-2; length: 15; D: TRBD1; J: TRBJ1-1; DNA: TGTGCCAGCAGCTTAGGTAACAGGGGGAACACTGAAGCTTTCTTT; CDR3: CASSLGNRGNTEAFF
size: -; V: TRBV28; length: 16; D: -; J: TRBJ1-5; DNA: TGTGCATCGGCGGGGATCCGACTCGTTAGCAATCAGCCCCAGCATTTT; CDR3: CASAGIRLVSNQPQHF
size: -; V: TRBV30; length: 14; D: TRBD1; J: TRBJ2-7; DNA: TGTGCCTGGAGTGGGGACAGAGAACCCTACGAGCAGTACTTC; CDR3: CAWSGDREPYEQYF
size: -; V: TRBV25-1; length: 13; D: -; J: TRBJ2-7; DNA: TGTGCCAGCAGTGGGGACATCAACTACGAGCAGTACTTC; CDR3: CASSGDINYEQYF
size: few; V: TRBV5-4; length: 12; D: -; J: TRBJ2-7; DNA: TGTGCCAGCAGCTTAGCGGCGGACCAGCAGTACTTC; CDR3: CASSLAADQQYF
size: -; V: TRBV7-2; length: 13; D: -; J: TRBJ1-2; DNA: TGTGCCAGCAGCTTATCTACGGAGGGGGGCTACACCTTC; CDR3: CASSLSTEGGYTF
size: few; V: TRBV9; length: 14; D: TRBD1; J: TRBJ1-1; DNA: TGTGCCAGCAGCGGAGGGGGCTCGTATACTGAAGCTTTCTTT; CDR3: CASSGGGSYTEAFF
size: -; V: TRBV24-1; length: 12; D: -; J: TRBJ1-1; DNA: TGTGCCCCGTTCGCAGGGGCCACTGAAGCTTTCTTT; CDR3: CAPFAGATEAFF
size: -; V: TRBV6-2/TRBV6-3; length: 19; D: TRBD1; J: TRBJ1-3; DNA: TGTGCCAGCAGTTCCGTACCCCGGACAGGACGATACTCTGGAAACACCATATATTTT; CDR3: CASSSVPRTGRYSGNTIYF
size: -; V: TRBV7-8; length: 15; D: TRBD1; J: TRBJ1-4; DNA: TGTGCCAGCAGCTTAATCCGGACAGGGAATGAAAAACTGTTTTTT; CDR3: CASSLIRTGNEKLFF
size: -; V: TRBV20-1; length: 12; D: -; J: TRBJ2-7; DNA: TGCAGTGCTAGTAGCGGTAACTACGAGCAGTACTTC; CDR3: CSASSGNYEQYF
size: -; V: TRBV12-3/TRBV12-4; length: 13; D: TRBD1; J: TRBJ2-5; DNA: TGTGCCAGCAGTCCAGGGACAGAAGAGACCCAGTACTTC; CDR3: CASSPGTEETQYF
size: once; V: TRBV28; length: 12; D: -; J: TRBJ1-2; DNA: TGTGCCAGCAGTGGTGGCCGCTATGGCTACACCTTC; CDR3: CASSGGRYGYTF
size: -; V: TRBV7-9; length: 16; D: TRBD2; J: TRBJ2-3; DNA: TGTGCCAGCAGCACACCACTAGCGGGCAACACAGATACGCAGTATTTT; CDR3: CASSTPLAGNTDTQYF
size: -; V: TRBV6-5; length: 15; D: -; J: TRBJ1-5; DNA: TGTGCCAGCACCGGGGGGAGGAACTACAATCAGCCCCAGCATTTT; CDR3: CASTGGRNYNQPQHF
size: -; V: TRBV3-1/TRBV3-2; length: 13; D: -; J: TRBJ1-6; DNA: TGTGCCAGCAGCCAGTCAGAGGCGTCACCCCTCCACTTT; CDR3: CASSQSEASPLHF
size: -; V: TRBV6-5; length: 13; D: TRBD1; J: TRBJ1-5; DNA: TGTGCCAGCGCAGGACAGGCCAATCAGCCCCAGCATTTT; CDR3: CASAGQANQPQHF
size: -; V: TRBV24-1; length: 13; D: -; J: TRBJ2-3; DNA: TGTGCCACCAGTGATACCAACTTAGTTCGGCAGTATTTT; CDR3: CATSDTNLVRQYF
size: -; V: TRBV5-4; length: 13; D: -; J: TRBJ1-2; DNA: TGTGCCAGCAGCATTGACAGGAGTTATGGCTACACCTTC; CDR3: CASSIDRSYGYTF
size: -; V: TRBV30; length: 14; D: TRBD2; J: TRBJ2-5; DNA: TGTGCCTGGAGTGTTTTCGGGGGGGTAGAGACCCAGTACTTC; CDR3: CAWSVFGGVETQYF
size: once; V: TRBV30; length: 13; D: -; J: TRBJ2-3; DNA: TGTGCCTGGAATGTGGGGGCGGGAGATACGCAGTATTTT; CDR3: CAWNVGAGDTQYF
size: -; V: TRBV9; length: 11; D: -; J: TRBJ1-3; DNA: TGTGCCAGCAGCGCAGAAAACACCATATATTTT; CDR3: CASSAENTIYF
size: -; V: TRBV19; length: 11; D: -; J: TRBJ1-2; DNA: TGTGCCAGTAGTACCGACTATGGCTACACCTTC; CDR3: CASSTDYGYTF
size: -; V: TRBV18; length: 17; D: TRBD2; J: TRBJ2-5; DNA: TGTGCCAGCTCACCAGGAGCTAGCGGGGGGACTCAAGAGACCCAGTACTTC; CDR3: CASSPGASGGTQETQYF
size: -; V: TRBV6-5; length: 15; D: -; J: TRBJ1-3; DNA: TGTGCCAGCAGTTACTCGTCGGGGGTGGGAAACACCATATATTTT; CDR3: CASSYSSGVGNTIYF
size: -; V: TRBV6-1; length: 13; D: -; J: TRBJ1-5; DNA: TGTGCCAGCAGTGAAGGGACTTCTCTGCCCCAGCATTTT; CDR3: CASSEGTSLPQHF
size: -; V: TRBV9; length: 14; D: -; J: TRBJ1-2; DNA: TGTGCCAGCAGCAAGTCAACAGGGATCTATGGCTACACCTTC; CDR3: CASSKSTGIYGYTF
size: -; V: TRBV5-6; length: 11; D: -; J: TRBJ1-2; DNA: TGTGCCAGCAGCTTGGCGGGGGGGTACACCTTC; CDR3: CASSLAGGYTF
size: -; V: TRBV4-2; length: 16; D: -; J: TRBJ1-5; DNA: TGTGCCAGCAGCCAAGATCAACAGACCAGCAATCAGCCCCAGCATTTT; CDR3: CASSQDQQTSNQPQHF